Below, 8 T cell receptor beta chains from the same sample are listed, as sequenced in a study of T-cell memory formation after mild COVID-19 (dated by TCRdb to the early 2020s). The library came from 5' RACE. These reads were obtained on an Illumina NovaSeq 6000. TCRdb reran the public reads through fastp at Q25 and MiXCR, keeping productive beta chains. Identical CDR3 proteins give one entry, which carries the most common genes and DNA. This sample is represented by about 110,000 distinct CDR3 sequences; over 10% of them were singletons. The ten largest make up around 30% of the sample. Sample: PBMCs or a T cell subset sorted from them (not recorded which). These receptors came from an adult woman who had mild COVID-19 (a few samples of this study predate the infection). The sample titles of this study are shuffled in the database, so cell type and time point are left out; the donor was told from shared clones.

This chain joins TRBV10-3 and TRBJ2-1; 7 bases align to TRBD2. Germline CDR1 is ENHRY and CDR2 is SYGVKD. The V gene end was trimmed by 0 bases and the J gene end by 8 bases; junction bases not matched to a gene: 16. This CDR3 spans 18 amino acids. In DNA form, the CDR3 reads TGTGCCATCAGTGAGTCTGTATCCAGCGGGACGTTCTGGGATGAGCAGTTCTTC. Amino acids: CAISESVSSGTFWDEQFF.

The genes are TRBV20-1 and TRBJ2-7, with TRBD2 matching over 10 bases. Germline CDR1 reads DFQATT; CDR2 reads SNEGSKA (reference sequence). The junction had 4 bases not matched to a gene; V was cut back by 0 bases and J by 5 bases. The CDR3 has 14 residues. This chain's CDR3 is CSARDRGTSDEQYF. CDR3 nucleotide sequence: TGCAGTGCTAGAGATCGGGGGACTAGCGACGAGCAGTACTTC.

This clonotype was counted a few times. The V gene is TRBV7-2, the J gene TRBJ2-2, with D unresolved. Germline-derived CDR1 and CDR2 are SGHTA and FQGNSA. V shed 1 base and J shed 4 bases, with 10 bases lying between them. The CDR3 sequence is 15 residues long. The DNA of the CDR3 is TGTGCCAGCAGCTTAGAACAGTTTGGCACCGGGGAGCTGTTTTTT. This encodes CASSLEQFGTGELFF.

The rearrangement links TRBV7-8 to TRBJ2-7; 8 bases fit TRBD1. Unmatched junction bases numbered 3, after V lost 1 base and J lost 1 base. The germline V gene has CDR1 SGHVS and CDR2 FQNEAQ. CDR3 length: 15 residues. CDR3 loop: CASSLEDRASYEQYF. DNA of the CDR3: TGTGCCAGCAGCTTAGAGGACAGGGCGTCCTACGAGCAGTACTTC.

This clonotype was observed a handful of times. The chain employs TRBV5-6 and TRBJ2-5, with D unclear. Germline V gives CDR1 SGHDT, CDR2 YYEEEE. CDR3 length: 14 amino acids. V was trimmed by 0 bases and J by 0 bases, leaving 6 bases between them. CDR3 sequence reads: CASSLDANQETQYF. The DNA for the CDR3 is TGTGCCAGCAGCTTGGATGCTAACCAAGAGACCCAGTACTTC.

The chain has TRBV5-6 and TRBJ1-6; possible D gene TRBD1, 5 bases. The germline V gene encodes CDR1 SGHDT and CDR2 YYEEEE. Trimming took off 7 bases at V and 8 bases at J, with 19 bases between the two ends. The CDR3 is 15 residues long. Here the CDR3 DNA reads TGTGCCAGCCCTCGGAGAGGACATGACGATTCACCCCTCCACTTT. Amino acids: CASPRRGHDDSPLHF.

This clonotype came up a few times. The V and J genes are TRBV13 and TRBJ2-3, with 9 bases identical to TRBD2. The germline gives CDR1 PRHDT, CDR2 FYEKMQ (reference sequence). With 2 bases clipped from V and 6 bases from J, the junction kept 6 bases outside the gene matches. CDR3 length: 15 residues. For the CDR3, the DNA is TGTGCCAGCAGCTTACTAGCGGGGAGCAAGGATACGCAGTATTTT. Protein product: CASSLLAGSKDTQYF.

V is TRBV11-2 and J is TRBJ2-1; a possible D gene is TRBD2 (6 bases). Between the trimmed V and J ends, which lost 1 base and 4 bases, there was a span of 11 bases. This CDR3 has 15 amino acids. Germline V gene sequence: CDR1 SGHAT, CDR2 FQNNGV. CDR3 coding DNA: TGTGCCAGCAGCTTAGCGGGAGACGGTTACAATGAGCAGTTCTTC. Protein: CASSLAGDGYNEQFF.